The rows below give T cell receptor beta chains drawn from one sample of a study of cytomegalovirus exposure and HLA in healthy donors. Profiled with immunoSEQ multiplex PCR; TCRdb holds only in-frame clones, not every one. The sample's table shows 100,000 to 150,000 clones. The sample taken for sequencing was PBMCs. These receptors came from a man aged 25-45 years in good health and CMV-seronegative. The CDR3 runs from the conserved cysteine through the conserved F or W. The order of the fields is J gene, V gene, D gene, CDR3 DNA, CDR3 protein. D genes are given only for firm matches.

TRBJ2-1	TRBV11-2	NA	TGTGCCAGCAGCTTAGAAGGTTCAGGGTCACGGGACAATGAGCAGTTCTTC	CASSLEGSGSRDNEQFF
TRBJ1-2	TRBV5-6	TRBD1	TGTGCCAGCAGCCCCGGGACAGGGGTACGGTATGGCTACACCTTC	CASSPGTGVRYGYTF
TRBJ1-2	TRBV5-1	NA	TGCGCCAGCAGCCGGGGTGAGGGAGCCGGCTACACCTTC	CASSRGEGAGYTF
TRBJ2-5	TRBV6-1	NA	TGTGCCAGCAGTGAGGGACGGGACATAGAGACCCAGTACTTC	CASSEGRDIETQYF
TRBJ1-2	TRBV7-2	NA	NA	CASSVVGQGARGHTF
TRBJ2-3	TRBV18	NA	TGTGCCAGCTCACCACCAGGGGCGAGTAGCACAGATACGCAGTATTTT	CASSPPGASSTDTQYF
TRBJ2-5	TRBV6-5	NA	TGTGCCAGCAGTCAAATCCCACTAGAGACCCAGTACTTC	CASSQIPLETQYF
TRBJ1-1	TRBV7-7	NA	TGTGCCAGCAGCTTAAGCCCCGGAGATGAAGCTTTCTTT	CASSLSPGDEAFF
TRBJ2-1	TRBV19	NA	TGTGCCAGTAGTATAGTCAGGGGAGACAATGAGCAGTTCTTC	CASSIVRGDNEQFF
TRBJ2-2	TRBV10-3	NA	TGTGCCATCAGCGACCTCAGGGGAAGGACCGGGGAGCTGTTTTTT	CAISDLRGRTGELFF
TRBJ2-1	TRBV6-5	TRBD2	TGTGCCAGCAGTTATGAATCTAGCGGGGCTTACAATGAGCAGTTCTTC	CASSYESSGAYNEQFF
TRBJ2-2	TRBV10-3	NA	TGTGCCATCAGTGAGGGGACACCGAACACCGGGGAGCTGTTTTTT	CAISEGTPNTGELFF
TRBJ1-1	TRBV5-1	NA	TGCGCCAGCAGCTTCAGGGTTCCCGACACTGAAGCTTTCTTT	CASSFRVPDTEAFF